The 22 T cell receptor beta chains given below trace back to one sample, sequenced in a study. TCRdb called the 5' RACE reads again in MiXCR, with one record for every CDR3 protein. Of under 60,000 distinct CDR3 sequences in the sample, 28% were seen once. Sequences were obtained from naive CD4+ T cells sorted from blood. Specified subset: naive CD4+ T cells, CD4+CD45RA+CD25-. The receptors stem from a female donor with breast cancer.

The V call is TRBV6-5, the J call TRBJ2-2, with TRBD2 matching 9 bases. The germline V gene encodes CDR1 MNHEY and CDR2 SVGAGI. This CDR3 is built from 17 residues. Trimming at V came to 6 bases and at J to 5 bases, leaving 13 bases not matched to a gene. The CDR3 coding sequence is TGTGCCAGCAGCCACACCAGTTCCGCGGGAGGGACCGGGGAGCTGTTTTTT. This encodes CASSHTSSAGGTGELFF.

This chain uses TRBV5-1 with TRBJ2-3, with D uncertain. In germline, CDR1 is SGHRS, CDR2 YFSETQ. This CDR3 region has 14 residues. Deletions cut 0 bases from V and 0 bases from J, with 5 bases between. CDR3 coding DNA: TGCGCCAGCAGCTTGGGAAGGAGCACAGATACGCAGTATTTT. It encodes CASSLGRSTDTQYF. The whole variable domain, remainder taken from reference TRBV5-1 and TRBJ2-3, is KAGVTQTPRYLIKTRGQQVTLSCSPISGHRSVSWYQQTPGQGLQFLFEYFSETQRNKGNFPGRFSGRQFSNSRSEMNVSTLELGDSALYLCASSLGRSTDTQYFGPGTRLTVL.

This clonotype has more than one count but fewer than ten. The V call is TRBV7-8, the J call TRBJ1-6; TRBD1 agrees at 7 bases. Trimming at V came to 5 bases and at J to 10 bases, leaving 8 bases not matched to a gene. The germline V gene has CDR1 SGHVS and CDR2 FQNEAQ. The CDR3 has 14 amino acids. For the CDR3, the DNA is TGTGCCAGCAGCCAAGACAGGGCAAGCTCACCCCTCCACTTT. The encoded protein is CASSQDRASSPLHF.

With respect to this clonotype: A much larger clonotype is one base distant, so this may be a read error. V is TRBV12-3 or TRBV12-4 and J is TRBJ2-3; D possibly matches TRBD1 or TRBD2 (5 bases each). The CDR3 runs to 16 residues. CDR3 region: CASSPNRTPSTDMQYF. Written as DNA, the CDR3 is TGTGCCAGCAGCCCCAACAGGACACCTAGCACAGATATGCAGTATTTT.

The chain combines TRBV29-1 with TRBJ1-1; the match to TRBD1 covers 8 bases. This CDR3 has 13 amino acids. Germline V gene sequence: CDR1 SQVTM, CDR2 ANQGSEA. V trimming: 2 bases; J trimming: 5 bases; junction bases outside the gene matches: 4. The chain's CDR3 is CSVEMNRGTEAFF. DNA for the CDR3: TGCAGCGTTGAAATGAACAGGGGGACTGAAGCTTTCTTT.

The genes are TRBV20-1 and TRBJ1-5, with D unclear. Germline CDR1 DFQATT, CDR2 SNEGSKA (reference sequence). V lost 3 bases to trimming and J lost 2 bases, with 8 bases between them. This CDR3 is 13 amino acids long. The DNA of the CDR3 is TGCAGTGCTAGTGTTTTAGGCAATCAGCCCCAGCATTTT. This codes for CSASVLGNQPQHF.

This clonotype came up many times. This chain uses TRBV6-5 with TRBJ2-3; either TRBD1 or TRBD2 may fit D (6 bases each). CDR1 MNHEY and CDR2 SVGAGI come from the germline V gene. Trimming shortened V by 8 bases and J by 8 bases, and 8 bases separated the two germline ends. The CDR3 spans 10 residues. In nucleotides, the CDR3 is TGTGCCAGCGGAGGGGGTACGCAGTATTTT. As protein: CASGGGTQYF.

As regards this clonotype: As the CDR3 is not closed by the conserved phenylalanine or tryptophan, this likely results from a read error. The DNA is omitted, as the CDR3 cannot be located on it reliably, and the CDR3 follows TCRdb's listing. J is TRBJ2-7 and V is TRBV18; whether TRBD1, the table's D call, matches the DNA was not checked. CDR1 and CDR2 from the germline V gene are KGHSH and LQKENI. The CDR3 comprises 14 residues, both ends counted. CDR3 in amino acids: CASSPEGQGVGGYS.

This clonotype was found once. The chain recombines TRBV4-2 with TRBJ1-1; 8 nucleotides align to TRBD1. Germline CDR1 is LGHNA and CDR2 is YNFKEQ. This CDR3 is built from 15 residues. V shed 4 bases, J shed 1 base, and the junction held 5 bases outside the gene matches. DNA of the CDR3: TGTGCCAGCAGCCTATTGACAGGGGCGAACACTGAAGCTTTCTTT. It yields the protein CASSLLTGANTEAFF.

J is TRBJ2-7 and V is TRBV11-2, with D perhaps TRBD2 (6 bases). The germline CDR1 and CDR2 sequences are SGHAT and FQNNGV. V gave up 0 bases and J gave up 7 bases, with 16 bases separating them. The CDR3 spans 15 residues. This CDR3 is CASSLDGASGGEQYF. The CDR3 DNA reads as TGTGCCAGCAGCTTAGACGGGGCCTCCGGGGGAGAGCAGTACTTC.

This clonotype was counted only a few times. Germline is not matched at one junction end, which may reflect a read error. The genes are TRBV10-3 and TRBJ2-7, with D perhaps assigned TRBD1 or TRBD2 (5 bases each). The germline gives CDR1 ENHRY, CDR2 SYGVKD. The CDR3 sequence is 13 residues long. The CDR3 bases are TGTGCCACCTACGAGGGCAGGGCCTACAAGCAGTACTTC. The encoded protein is CATYEGRAYKQYF.

A few counts support this clonotype. The chain employs TRBV11-2 and TRBJ2-7; no reliable D call. This CDR3 spans 11 amino acids. V was shortened by 4 bases and J by 4 bases, with 5 bases between the two germline ends. Germline assignment: CDR1 SGHAT and CDR2 FQNNGV. CDR3 loop: CASSSAYEQYF. The CDR3 nucleotides are TGTGCCAGCAGCTCGGCTTACGAGCAGTACTTC.

This clonotype has ten or more counts. The genes are TRBV20-1 and TRBJ1-3; no firm D call. Germline CDR1 DFQATT, CDR2 SNEGSKA (reference sequence). Trimming shortened V by 0 bases and J by 2 bases, and 5 bases separated the two germline ends. CDR3 length equals 13 residues. This CDR3 is CSARDGAGNTIYF. As DNA, the CDR3 is TGCAGTGCTAGAGATGGAGCTGGAAACACCATATATTTT.

This clonotype has a handful of counts. The V gene is TRBV9, the J gene TRBJ2-1; TRBD2 matches 8 bases. Germline CDR1 and CDR2: SGDLS and YYNGEE. Trimming removed 4 bases from V and 7 bases from J; junction bases left unmatched: 13. This CDR3 has 16 amino acids. DNA of the CDR3: TGTGCCAGCAGCCCCCCGGCGGGAGGAAGAAGGAATGAGCAGTTCTTC. Its protein product is CASSPPAGGRRNEQFF.

Details on this clonotype: One end of the junction varies from germline; a read error may be responsible. The chain has TRBV28 and TRBJ2-2; 9 bases are a match to TRBD1. The CDR3 runs 15 residues. Germline lookup yields CDR1 MDHEN and CDR2 SYDVKM. CDR3 DNA sequence: TGTGCCAGCATCGGGACAGGGAGACGAACCGGGGAGCTGTGTTTT. Translated, it gives CASIGTGRRTGELCF. Filled out from reference TRBV28 and TRBJ2-2, the complete variable domain reads DVKVTQSSRYLVKRTGEKVFLECVQDMDHENMFWYRQDPGLGLRLIYFSYDVKMKEKGDIPEGYSVSREKKERFSLILESASTNQTSMYLCASIGTGRRTGELCFGEGSRLTVL.

This clonotype was counted many times. This chain joins TRBV7-9 and TRBJ1-5; 7 nucleotides match TRBD1. The CDR3 runs 17 residues. Looked up from germline, CDR1 is SEHNR and CDR2 is FQNEAQ (reference sequence). J lost 4 bases, V lost 2 bases, and 11 bases had no gene match. The chain's CDR3 is CASSLWSGGVENQPQHF. CDR3 sequence (DNA): TGTGCCAGCAGCTTATGGTCAGGGGGAGTTGAGAATCAGCCCCAGCATTTT. The full variable domain, its missing parts supplied by reference TRBV7-9 and TRBJ1-5, is DTGVSQNPRHKITKRGQNVTFRCDPISEHNRLYWYRQTLGQGPEFLTYFQNEAQLEKSRLLSDRFSAERPKGSFSTLEIQRTEQGDSAMYLCASSLWSGGVENQPQHFGDGTRLSIL.

The rearrangement uses TRBV7-7 and TRBJ2-5, with D possibly being TRBD2 (5 bases). The germline V gene has CDR1 SSHAT and CDR2 FNYEAQ (reference sequence). V lost 5 bases to trimming and J lost 1 base, with 11 bases between them. The CDR3 is made up of 14 amino acids. The CDR3 DNA follows: TGTGCCAGCAGCATGAATAGCGCCCAAGAGACCCAGTACTTC. Translation gives CASSMNSAQETQYF. The complete variable domain, with remaining parts taken from reference TRBV7-7 and TRBJ2-5, reads GAGVSQSPRYKVTKRGQDVTLRCDPISSHATLYWYQQALGQGPEFLTYFNYEAQPDKSGLPSDRFSAERPEGSISTLTIQRTEQRDSAMYRCASSMNSAQETQYFGPGTRLLVL.

Only a few counts were recorded for this clonotype. The chain couples TRBV7-9 to TRBJ2-7; TRBD2 matches 7 bases. The CDR3 runs 16 residues. CDR1 is SEHNR, CDR2 FQNEAQ, per germline (reference sequence). V dropped 4 bases and J dropped 6; count of bases not matched to a gene: 15. The CDR3 DNA is TGTGCCAGCAGCTCCCCTTTGGGGGAGGGCCATGGCGAGCAGTACTTC. Residues: CASSSPLGEGHGEQYF.

The J gene is TRBJ2-7, the V gene TRBV4-2, with 8 bases aligning to TRBD1. The germline V gene has CDR1 LGHNA and CDR2 YNFKEQ. This CDR3 is 14 amino acids long. V trimming: 1 base; J trimming: 2 bases; junction bases outside the gene matches: 1. The DNA of the CDR3 is TGTGCCAGCAGCCAAGGGGGACAGGCCTACGAGCAGTACTTC. As protein: CASSQGGQAYEQYF.

In this sample, this clonotype turned up once. The V gene is TRBV29-1, the J gene TRBJ1-1; TRBD1 agrees at 9 bases. This CDR3 comprises 15 residues. Per the germline V gene, CDR1 is SQVTM and CDR2 is ANQGSEA. The ends lost 4 bases at V and 0 bases at J; junction bases unmatched: 6. The CDR3 region has the DNA TGCAGCGTTGTGGGACAGGGAGGGATGAACACTGAAGCTTTCTTT. Protein sequence: CSVVGQGGMNTEAFF.

In the case of this clonotype: A read error may be the cause here, since a much bigger clone is one base away. This chain links TRBV7-2 with TRBJ2-3; D is uncertain. This CDR3 is built from 14 residues. The germline V gene has CDR1 SGHTA and CDR2 FQGNSA. V lost 6 bases and J lost 2, with 12 bases in between. The CDR3 bases are TGTACCAGCAGACCCCACAGCTCCACAGATACGCAGTATTTT. It encodes CTSRPHSSTDTQYF.

This clonotype was detected many times. The rearrangement uses TRBV4-1 and TRBJ1-4, with D perhaps TRBD1 (6 bases). Per germline, CDR1 MGHRA and CDR2 YSYEKL. The CDR3 is 16 amino acids. Between the trimmed V and J ends, which lost 1 base and 2 bases, there was a span of 11 bases. The CDR3 nucleotides are TGCGCCAGCAGCCAAGTGACAGGAGTCACTAATGAAAAACTGTTTTTT. Protein sequence: CASSQVTGVTNEKLFF.